One and the same sample provided the 13 T cell receptor beta chains below, sequenced in a study of CD8 T cells in ankylosing spondylitis (dated by TCRdb to 2016 to 2017). The library was produced with 5' RACE. Instrument on record: Illumina HiSeq 2500. TCRdb took the public reads, trimmed them with fastp at Q25, ran MiXCR for clone calling and kept in-frame beta chains. CDR3 protein sequences are deduplicated, and each keeps its most common genes and DNA. For this sample there are fewer than 35,000 distinct CDR3 sequences; 30% appear just once. Under 60% of the sample goes to the ten largest clones. Sequencing was performed on synovial fluid, either unsorted or a sorted T cell fraction (not recorded which). The receptors come from a male donor with ankylosing spondylitis.

A few counts support this clonotype. V usage is TRBV29-1 and J usage is TRBJ1-1, with D possibly matching TRBD1 (5 bases). CDR3 length: 14 amino acids. Germline V gene data show CDR1 as SQVTM and CDR2 as ANQGSEA. V lost 5 bases and J lost 6, with 19 bases in between. The CDR3 loop is CSVPRPGHGPEAFF. CDR3 DNA sequence: TGCAGCGTTCCGAGACCTGGACACGGGCCTGAAGCTTTCTTT. Full variable domain (missing parts from reference TRBV29-1 and TRBJ1-1): SAVISQKPSRDICQRGTSLTIQCQVDSQVTMMFWYRQQPGQSLTLIATANQGSEATYESGFVIDKFPISRPNLTFSTLTVSNMSPEDSSIYLCSVPRPGHGPEAFFGQGTRLTVV.

The chain carries TRBV25-1 and TRBJ2-5; D not certain. Germline loops: CDR1 MGHDK, CDR2 SYGVNS. Deletions cut 6 bases from V and 2 bases from J, with 1 base between. The CDR3 is 10 residues long. CDR3 nucleotides: TGTGCCAGCAGACAAGAGACCCAGTACTTC. Amino acids: CASRQETQYF.

The table lists this clonotype with a few counts. The chain uses TRBV6-5 and TRBJ2-7; D not certain. This CDR3 contains 14 residues. The V gene lost 2 bases and the J gene lost 0 bases, with 8 bases spanning the gap. CDR1 is MNHEY, CDR2 SVGAGI, per germline. The DNA for the CDR3 is TGTGCCAGCAGTTACGGACCGCCCTCCTACGAGCAGTACTTC. Translation: CASSYGPPSYEQYF.

The V and J genes are TRBV20-1 and TRBJ2-6, with 7 bases lining up with TRBD1. Germline CDR1 is DFQATT and CDR2 is SNEGSKA (reference sequence). This CDR3 has 16 amino acids. The V gene end was trimmed by 7 bases and the J gene end by 3 bases; junction bases not matched to a gene: 12. CDR3 DNA: TGCAGTGTGCGCCGGGACAGCATCAGTGGGGCCAACGTCCTGACTTTC. Residues: CSVRRDSISGANVLTF.

The V and J genes are TRBV18 and TRBJ2-5; D possibly uses TRBD1 or TRBD2 (5 bases each). Germline CDR1 and CDR2: KGHSH and LQKENI. The V end lost 3 bases, the J end lost 1 base, and 9 bases lay between the germline ends. The CDR3 contains 14 residues. The CDR3 region has the DNA TGTGCCAGCTCACCGGGACGGACCCAAGAGACCCAGTACTTC. Residues: CASSPGRTQETQYF.

In this sample, this clonotype is medium-sized. The chain links TRBV5-1 to TRBJ2-7; maybe TRBD2 (6 bases). CDR3 size: 13 residues. V lost 3 bases to trimming and J lost 7 bases, with 14 bases between them. Germline V gene data show CDR1 as SGHRS and CDR2 as YFSETQ. The CDR3 sequence: CASSWGTEGEQYF. The CDR3, as DNA: TGCGCCAGCAGCTGGGGTACGGAGGGGGAGCAGTACTTC. The whole variable domain, filled in from reference TRBV5-1 and TRBJ2-7, reads KAGVTQTPRYLIKTRGQQVTLSCSPISGHRSVSWYQQTPGQGLQFLFEYFSETQRNKGNFPGRFSGRQFSNSRSEMNVSTLELGDSALYLCASSWGTEGEQYFGPGTRLTVT.

The rearrangement uses TRBV27 and TRBJ2-2, with 12 bases fitting TRBD2. The CDR3 runs to 15 residues. J gave up 8 bases and V 2 bases, and 3 bases lay outside the gene matches. Per germline, CDR1 MNHEY and CDR2 SMNVEV (reference sequence). In nucleotides, the CDR3 is TGTGCCAGCAGTTTAACTAGCGGGGGGCGAGGGGAGCTGTTTTTT. Translating gives CASSLTSGGRGELFF.

This clonotype showed up many times. The chain recombines TRBV12-3 or TRBV12-4 with TRBJ2-5; a possible D gene is TRBD2 (7 bases). Trimming took off 5 bases at V and 4 bases at J, with 14 bases between the two ends. The CDR3 totals 14 residues. The CDR3 DNA is TGTGCCAGCAGTCTGGGGGCTAGCGGAGAGACCCAGTACTTC. This encodes CASSLGASGETQYF.

The chain has TRBV11-3 and TRBJ2-1; D is unresolved. CDR3 length: 13 amino acids. Trimming left V 5 bases short and J 5 bases short, with 10 bases between. Per germline, CDR1 SGHNT and CDR2 YENEEA. CDR3 in amino acids: CASSTPRNNEQFF. The DNA for the CDR3 is TGTGCCAGCAGCACCCCCAGGAACAATGAGCAGTTCTTC. The full variable domain, completed using reference TRBV11-3 and TRBJ2-1, is EAGVVQSPRYKIIEKKQPVAFWCNPISGHNTLYWYLQNLGQGPELLIRYENEEAVDDSQLPKDRFSAERLKGVDSTLKIQPAELGDSAVYLCASSTPRNNEQFFGPGTRLTVL.

The gene calls are TRBV7-9 and TRBJ2-1; 10 bases fit TRBD2. The V gene's germline CDR1 is SEHNR and CDR2 FQNEAQ (reference sequence). The V gene end was trimmed by 1 base and the J gene end by 8 bases; junction bases not matched to a gene: 8. This CDR3 region has 16 residues. In nucleotides, the CDR3 is TGTGCCAGCAGCTTAGGGAGCGGGAGGGCCGACGATGAGCAGTTCTTC. Translating it yields CASSLGSGRADDEQFF.

This sequence joins TRBV4-1 and TRBJ2-1, with D perhaps TRBD2 (5 bases). The germline gives CDR1 MGHRA, CDR2 YSYEKL. V was cut by 0 bases and J by 8 bases, with 17 bases left in between. This CDR3 is 16 amino acids long. CDR3 amino acids: CASSQEGARPWDEQFF. CDR3 sequence (DNA): TGCGCCAGCAGCCAAGAGGGAGCGCGTCCTTGGGATGAGCAGTTCTTC.

The chain links TRBV4-1 to TRBJ2-3, with TRBD2 as a possible D gene (6 bases). Per the germline V gene, CDR1 is MGHRA and CDR2 is YSYEKL. This CDR3 comprises 18 residues. V was pared by 4 bases and J by 0 bases, with 20 bases between. The CDR3 DNA is TGCGCCAGCAGCCCCGAACTGGGGATAGCGGCGAGCACAGATACGCAGTATTTT. Protein sequence: CASSPELGIAASTDTQYF.

The CDR3 region is CASSIWGSGNQPQHF. The CDR3, as DNA: TGTGCCAGTAGTATCTGGGGATCGGGCAATCAGCCCCAGCATTTT. This chain connects TRBV19 to TRBJ1-5; no clear D gene. CDR1 is LNHDA and CDR2 is SQIVND in the germline V gene (reference sequence). The CDR3 loop spans 15 amino acids. Deletions cut 3 bases from V and 2 bases from J, with 11 bases between. Looking up the rest from reference TRBV19 and TRBJ1-5 gives the full variable domain: DGGITQSPKYLFRKEGQNVTLSCEQNLNHDAMYWYRQDPGQGLRLIYYSQIVNDFQKGDIAEGYSVSREKKESFPLTVTSAQKNPTAFYLCASSIWGSGNQPQHFGDGTRLSIL.